This TCR beta chain was recovered during a study of blood T cell repertoires in COVID-19. Assay: immunoSEQ multiplex PCR; the TCRdb copy retains only in-frame clones and omits some. The table has some 120,000 clones, roughly 91% seen once. CDR3 size: 14 residues. With 6 bases removed from V and 7 bases from J, the gap between germline ends came to 18 bases. The V gene's germline CDR1 is KGHSH and CDR2 LQKENI. The sample holds one count of this clone. The sequence derives from a human donor with acute or convalescent COVID-19. The donor label of this sample is uncertain. The sequenced material came from peripheral blood. The genes are TRBV18 and TRBJ1-2; weak D call: TRBD1 (6 bases). This CDR3 reads CASSKGTGQSGYTF. In DNA, the CDR3 is TGTGCCAGCTCGAAAGGTACAGGGCAAAGTGGCTACACCTTC.